The rows below give T cell receptor beta chains drawn from one sample of a study of T cell repertoires in cytomegalovirus infection. TCRdb re-derived calls from the reads in MiXCR, one entry per CDR3 protein. This table has a few hundred thousand distinct CDR3 sequences, approximately 15% appearing once. Material for sequencing was CD8+ T cells from PBMCs. These receptors were taken from a human donor in good health (CMV status not recorded). Some clones in this sample may be carry-over from other donors' samples. CDR3s include the opening cysteine and the closing phenylalanine or tryptophan. A D gene is named only where the DNA matches it firmly. Size is stated for part of the rows, as once, few or many counts, or as a class when the clone is expanded.

>TRBV6-5|TRBJ2-1|NA|NA
CASSYGPGREPRSYNEQFF
TGTGCCAGCAGTTACGGTCCAGGCAGGGAACCCCGGTCCTACAATGAGCAGTTCTTC
>TRBV19|TRBJ2-1|TRBD2|NA
CASTLAGGLEQFF
TGTGCCAGTACCCTAGCGGGGGGGCTCGAGCAGTTCTTC
>TRBV7-9|TRBJ1-2|NA|NA
CASSPPRAATNYGYTF
TGTGCCAGCAGCCCCCCTCGGGCGGCCACCAACTATGGCTACACCTTC
>TRBV12-3/TRBV12-4|TRBJ1-2|TRBD1|few
CASSHSRDRPYGYTF
TGTGCCAGCAGTCATAGTAGGGACAGGCCCTATGGCTACACCTTC
>TRBV7-2|TRBJ1-2|NA|many
CASSSRTDGYTF
TGTGCCAGCAGCTCAAGGACAGATGGCTACACCTTC
>TRBV28|TRBJ1-1|TRBD1|many
CASSLRDRGPMNTEAFF
TGTGCCAGCAGTTTAAGGGACAGGGGGCCAATGAACACTGAAGCTTTCTTT
>TRBV28|TRBJ1-3|NA|few
CASSLRVKSSGNTIYF
TGTGCCAGCAGTTTAAGGGTCAAAAGCTCTGGAAACACCATATATTTT
>TRBV5-6|TRBJ2-1|TRBD1|NA
CASTLGTGRGDEQFF
TGTGCCAGCACCCTCGGGACAGGGAGAGGGGATGAGCAGTTCTTC
>TRBV7-9|TRBJ1-1|TRBD1|NA
CASGGQGLNSEAFF
TGTGCCAGCGGCGGACAGGGCCTTAATAGTGAAGCTTTCTTT
>TRBV10-3|TRBJ2-7|NA|NA
CAVRMTPEGSYEQYF
TGTGCCGTCCGAATGACGCCGGAGGGGTCCTACGAGCAGTACTTC
>TRBV6-1|TRBJ2-7|TRBD1|NA
CASRSGGHEQYF
TGTGCCAGCAGATCAGGGGGCCACGAGCAGTACTTC